The clone carrying this TCR beta chain was counted ten times or more. Its antigen is not identified. A TCRbeta library incorporating unique molecular identifiers was prepared. TCRdb processed the PCR reads anew with MiXCR; each CDR3 protein has one entry. The sample consists of 140,000 to 150,000 distinct CDR3 sequences, roughly 9% of them appearing once. The CDR3 sequence is 15 residues long. Germline trimming cut 2 bases from V and 2 bases from J; bases unmatched to any gene: 5. This record belongs to a study of T-cell reconstitution after alpha-beta-depleted transplantation in children. Study-level findings and limits: At day 60, the high TCRbeta diversity found in some patients originated from recipient T cells and thymic progenitors that had survived. A year post-transplant, T-cell counts and diversity derived mostly from newly produced T cells. By about two months after transplant, alpha-beta T cells reportedly arose from several hundred graft clones that had expanded.

V is TRBV12-3 or TRBV12-4 and J is TRBJ2-5; TRBD1 matches 7 bases. The receptor was isolated from a female patient aged 2 to 10 who had a stem cell transplant for congenital amegakaryocytic thrombocytopenia, so the T cells may come from the graft donor. Sequenced material: PBMCs, mostly from graft donor cells, taken 180 days after TCRalphabeta/CD19-depleted stem cell transplant. CDR3 DNA sequence: TGTGCCAGCAGTTTAAGTCGGACAGGACAAGAGACCCAGTACTTC. Residues: CASSLSRTGQETQYF.